This T cell receptor (beta chain) comes out of a study of vaccination effects on CD4 cells after COVID-19. This clone appeared a few times. Its antigen is still unknown. ViraFEST assay sequencing came after antigen-specific CD4+ T cells were expanded with viral peptide pools. Cultured cells yielded isolated CD4+ T cells after around 10 days. Participants were vaccinated with two doses of either the BNT162b2 or mRNA-1273 vaccine. The vaccine recipients had no prior SARS-CoV-2 infection, with negative nucleocapsid antibodies. The CDR3 loop spans 14 amino acids. Clones were sequenced by immunoSEQ multiplex PCR, and TCRdb holds only the in-frame ones, with some missing. This table holds 20,000 to 25,000 clones, around 67% found once.

The sequence was obtained from a human donor who received a COVID-19 vaccine. The gene calls are TRBV21-1 and TRBJ2-1; TRBD2 was called by the table and not checked on the DNA. TRBV21-1 is assigned pseudogene status. The sequences come from CD4+ T cells from PBMCs cultured with SARS-CoV-2 spike peptides, collected after COVID-19 vaccination. Here the CDR3 reads CANPEREGRDEQFF. The CDR3 DNA sequence: TGTGCCAACCCAGAGCGGGAGGGCCGCGATGAGCAGTTCTTC.